This T cell receptor (beta chain) is drawn from a study of blood T cells in healthy people across ages. Next came a second PCR, run for roughly 6 to 11 cycles, which used a sample-barcoded 5' primer along with a J-beta primer mix. TCRdb reanalysed the 5' RACE reads using MiXCR and keeps one entry per CDR3 protein. Of 1 million or so distinct CDR3 sequences detected, 40% to 50% appear once; the ten largest clones hold about 19%. V trimming: 1 base; J trimming: 5 bases; junction bases outside the gene matches: 8. This CDR3 has 16 residues. Germline CDR1 is LGHDT and CDR2 is YNNKEL (reference sequence). Ten or more counts support this clonotype.

This receptor was identified in a woman aged 55-69 years in good health. This sequence joins TRBV3-1 and TRBJ2-1, with TRBD2 matching 7 bases. The sample taken for sequencing was blood. The CDR3 DNA is TGTGCCAGCAGCCAAGGGGCGGGAGATATCGACAATGAGCAGTTCTTC. This gives the protein CASSQGAGDIDNEQFF.